Listed here are 22 T cell receptor beta chains from one sample, sequenced in a study of T-cell memory formation after mild COVID-19. A single record per CDR3 protein comes from TCRdb applying MiXCR to the 5' RACE reads. Here the sample spans about 130,000 distinct CDR3 sequences, roughly 6% being singletons. The sample was PBMCs or a T cell subset sorted from them (not recorded which). These receptors all stem from an adult woman who had mild COVID-19 (a few samples of this study predate the infection). Cell type and time point are not known.

This clonotype came up many times. The V call is TRBV29-1, the J call TRBJ2-1; 11 bases fit TRBD2. V shed 8 bases and J 10 bases; nucleotides not matched to a gene: 13. This CDR3 spans 14 amino acids. Germline loops: CDR1 SQVTM, CDR2 ANQGSEA. As DNA, the CDR3 is TGCAGCACCCTGGGTACTAGCGGGAGCAGGGAGCAGTTCTTC. Its translation: CSTLGTSGSREQFF.

The genes are TRBV20-1 and TRBJ2-1; 8 bases are shared with TRBD2. The CDR3 extends over 15 amino acids. Germline CDR1 DFQATT, CDR2 SNEGSKA (reference sequence). Trimming took 3 bases from V and 0 from J; bases not matched to a gene: 4. This CDR3 is CSASGRGFSYNEQFF. The CDR3 nucleotides read TGCAGTGCTAGCGGGAGGGGGTTCTCCTACAATGAGCAGTTCTTC.

This clonotype has ten or more counts. This chain connects TRBV5-1 to TRBJ1-6; a possible D gene is TRBD1 (5 bases). The CDR3 has 15 residues. The V gene lost 0 bases and the J gene lost 7 bases, with 11 bases spanning the gap. Germline CDR1 is SGHRS and CDR2 is YFSETQ. CDR3 nucleotide sequence: TGCGCCAGCAGCTTGGGGGACTTACCGAATTCACCCCTCCACTTT. Translating gives CASSLGDLPNSPLHF. Combining the CDR3 with reference TRBV5-1 and TRBJ1-6 gives the whole variable domain KAGVTQTPRYLIKTRGQQVTLSCSPISGHRSVSWYQQTPGQGLQFLFEYFSETQRNKGNFPGRFSGRQFSNSRSEMNVSTLELGDSALYLCASSLGDLPNSPLHFGNGTRLTVT.

This clonotype has at least ten counts. The chain links TRBV5-1 to TRBJ2-3; D possibly corresponds to TRBD1 (6 bases). Germline-derived CDR1 and CDR2 are SGHRS and YFSETQ. The V gene lost 4 bases and the J gene lost 3 bases, with 6 bases spanning the gap. The CDR3 length is 12 residues. The DNA for the CDR3 is TGCGCCAGCAGCAGGGGGACAGATACGCAGTATTTT. Translated, it gives CASSRGTDTQYF. Combining the CDR3 with reference TRBV5-1 and TRBJ2-3 gives the whole variable domain KAGVTQTPRYLIKTRGQQVTLSCSPISGHRSVSWYQQTPGQGLQFLFEYFSETQRNKGNFPGRFSGRQFSNSRSEMNVSTLELGDSALYLCASSRGTDTQYFGPGTRLTVL.

This chain joins TRBV5-1 and TRBJ2-3, with 9 bases that match TRBD2. This CDR3 spans 16 amino acids. The trim removed 3 bases at V and 4 bases at J, leaving 9 bases unmatched. CDR1 and CDR2 from the germline V gene are SGHRS and YFSETQ. This CDR3 is CASSSSLAGVPDTQYF. Here the CDR3 DNA reads TGCGCCAGCAGCTCGAGTTTAGCGGGGGTACCAGATACGCAGTATTTT.

The V call is TRBV20-1, the J call TRBJ2-6, with D perhaps matching TRBD2 (5 bases). Germline CDR1 and CDR2: DFQATT and SNEGSKA (reference sequence). The CDR3 consists of 13 residues. With 5 bases removed from V and 0 bases from J, the gap between germline ends came to 5 bases. The CDR3 is CSARGSGANVLTF. The CDR3 coding sequence is TGCAGTGCTCGGGGCTCTGGGGCCAACGTCCTGACTTTC.

This clonotype was counted ten times or more. This chain connects TRBV7-3 to TRBJ2-6; 10 bases align to TRBD2. This CDR3 spans 17 amino acids. V lost 2 bases and J lost 1; bases outside the gene matches: 2. The germline V gene has CDR1 SGHTA and CDR2 FQGTGA. The CDR3 region is CASSLEAGGSGANVLTF. As DNA, the CDR3 is TGTGCCAGCAGCTTAGAAGCGGGGGGGTCTGGGGCCAACGTCCTGACTTTC.

This clonotype turned up a few times. This chain uses TRBV7-9 with TRBJ1-1; tentative D call: TRBD1 (5 bases). CDR1 is SEHNR and CDR2 is FQNEAQ in the germline V gene (reference sequence). This CDR3 contains 13 residues. V was shortened by 5 bases and J by 7 bases, with 14 bases between the two germline ends. The CDR3 loop is CASSLNAGGEAFF. Written as DNA, the CDR3 is TGTGCCAGCAGCCTAAACGCGGGGGGTGAAGCTTTCTTT. Supplemented by reference TRBV7-9 and TRBJ1-1, the full variable domain reads DTGVSQNPRHKITKRGQNVTFRCDPISEHNRLYWYRQTLGQGPEFLTYFQNEAQLEKSRLLSDRFSAERPKGSFSTLEIQRTEQGDSAMYLCASSLNAGGEAFFGQGTRLTVV.

This clonotype has only a few counts. The chain employs TRBV18 and TRBJ2-7, with 7 nucleotides matching TRBD1. V was clipped by 3 bases and J by 1 base; unmatched bases: 12. The CDR3 covers 17 residues. Germline lookup yields CDR1 KGHSH and CDR2 LQKENI. This chain's CDR3 is CASSPISGQLNSYEQYF. The CDR3 bases are TGTGCCAGCTCACCCATATCGGGACAGCTAAATTCCTACGAGCAGTACTTC.

To note about this clonotype: A much larger clone lies one base from this, so it may be a read error. The chain employs TRBV7-9 and TRBJ2-7; TRBD2 agrees at 7 bases. Trimming removed 4 bases from V and 2 bases from J; junction bases left unmatched: 8. Germline V gene data show CDR1 as SEHNR and CDR2 as FQNEAQ (reference sequence). This CDR3 is built from 15 residues. This CDR3 reads CASSSCRAGAYEQYF. The CDR3 nucleotides read TGTGCCAGCAGCTCTTGTAGGGCGGGAGCCTACGAGCAGTACTTC.

This clonotype showed up just a few times. The V and J genes are TRBV5-6 and TRBJ1-1, with D unresolved. The CDR3 loop spans 15 amino acids. Germline V gene data show CDR1 as SGHDT and CDR2 as YYEEEE. V lost 3 bases and J lost 8, with 20 bases in between. CDR3 sequence (DNA): TGTGCCAGCAGCTCGAATACATTACAGAGGCGGGAAGCTTTCTTT. It yields the protein CASSSNTLQRREAFF.

The chain employs TRBV20-1 and TRBJ1-2; possible D gene TRBD1, 5 bases. The germline V gene has CDR1 DFQATT and CDR2 SNEGSKA (reference sequence). The V and J ends lost 5 bases and 8 bases respectively, with 15 bases between them. CDR3 length equals 12 residues. CDR3 region: CSASQGVGGYTF. The CDR3 DNA sequence: TGCAGTGCTTCCCAGGGAGTAGGCGGCTACACCTTC.

In this sample, this clonotype turned up a few times. The genes are TRBV4-1 and TRBJ2-7; the D call may be TRBD1 or TRBD2 (5 bases each). V lost 3 bases and J 8 bases, leaving 14 bases between the germline ends. Germline CDR1 and CDR2: MGHRA and YSYEKL. The CDR3 covers 13 residues. In nucleotides, the CDR3 is TGCGCCAGCAGCCAGGATGGGACGCCACAGCAGTACTTC. The encoded protein is CASSQDGTPQQYF.

V usage is TRBV5-1 and J usage is TRBJ2-1; 12 positions match TRBD2. Germline trimming cut 0 bases from V and 0 bases from J; bases unmatched to any gene: 7. The CDR3 length is 19 residues. Germline CDR1 SGHRS, CDR2 YFSETQ. The CDR3 spells CASSLALAGGRSSYNEQFF. The CDR3 coding sequence is TGCGCCAGCAGCTTGGCACTAGCGGGGGGCCGGAGCTCCTACAATGAGCAGTTCTTC.

As for this clonotype: Just one base apart from a much larger clone, this may be a read error. The chain uses TRBV7-6 and TRBJ2-7; 10 bases fit TRBD1. V lost 9 bases, J lost 5 bases, and 13 bases stayed unmatched. This CDR3 is 15 amino acids long. Germline V lookup: CDR1 SGHVS, CDR2 FNYEAQ. The CDR3 DNA reads as TGTGCCAGAAGCATTGGGGGGACAGGGGTCAACGAGCAGTACTTC. Protein sequence: CARSIGGTGVNEQYF. The variable domain in full, with the rest retrieved from reference TRBV7-6 and TRBJ2-7, is GAGVSQSPRYKVTKRGQDVALRCDPISGHVSLYWYRQALGQGPEFLTYFNYEAQQDKSGLPNDRFSAERPEGSISTLTIQRTEQRDSAMYRCARSIGGTGVNEQYFGPGTRLTVT.

The sample holds many counts of this clonotype. The chain joins TRBV5-1 to TRBJ2-2; D remains ambiguous. V lost 7 bases and J 6 bases, leaving 16 bases between the germline ends. CDR3 length equals 14 residues. The V gene's germline CDR1 is SGHRS and CDR2 YFSETQ. As DNA, the CDR3 is TGCGCCAGCCGCAAAGTAGGCGGTTCCGGGGAGCTGTTTTTT. It is translated as CASRKVGGSGELFF.

This chain links TRBV29-1 with TRBJ2-4; D may be TRBD2 (5 bases). CDR3 length: 15 amino acids. Germline values: CDR1 SQVTM, CDR2 ANQGSEA. Trimming took off 7 bases at V and 1 base at J, with 17 bases between the two ends. CDR3 DNA: TGCAGCGCATGGTCTCAGTCGGGGGCCAAAAACATTCAGTACTTC. Amino acids: CSAWSQSGAKNIQYF.

This clonotype was recorded at least ten times. The chain links TRBV5-1 to TRBJ2-5; D may match TRBD1 or TRBD2 (5 bases each). The CDR3 totals 15 residues. Germline CDR1 and CDR2: SGHRS and YFSETQ. Trimming shortened V by 3 bases and J by 3 bases, and 15 bases separated the two germline ends. CDR3 nucleotides: TGCGCCAGCAGCTCCATTAGAGGGGTTAAAGAGACCCAGTACTTC. This translates into CASSSIRGVKETQYF.

There are many counts of this clonotype. V and J are TRBV6-2 or TRBV6-3 and TRBJ2-1, with D unclear. This CDR3 region has 13 residues. Trimming left V 0 bases short and J 7 bases short, with 7 bases between. Germline values: CDR1 MNHEY, CDR2 SVGEGT. CDR3 DNA: TGTGCCAGCAGTTACTCACCAGTGAATGAGCAGTTCTTC. Encoded protein: CASSYSPVNEQFF.

The J gene is TRBJ1-2, the V gene TRBV7-2; TRBD1 matches at 9 bases. The V gene end was trimmed by 2 bases and the J gene end by 7 bases; junction bases not matched to a gene: 5. Germline CDR1 and CDR2: SGHTA and FQGNSA. The CDR3 length is 14 residues. The CDR3 is CASSLTGQGAGYTF. The CDR3 nucleotides are TGTGCCAGCAGCTTAACGGGACAGGGCGCTGGCTACACCTTC.

The chain has TRBV4-1 and TRBJ2-3, with 12 bases aligning to TRBD2. The CDR3 covers 16 residues. Germline V gene sequence: CDR1 MGHRA, CDR2 YSYEKL. Trimming removed 4 bases from V and 5 bases from J; junction bases left unmatched: 7. This CDR3 is CASSRALAGGVDTQYF. DNA for the CDR3: TGCGCCAGCAGCCGAGCACTAGCGGGGGGCGTAGATACGCAGTATTTT.

The V and J genes are TRBV24-1 and TRBJ1-5, with unresolved D. V was trimmed by 9 bases and J by 1 base, leaving 15 bases between them. Germline V gene sequence: CDR1 KGHDR, CDR2 SFDVKD. This CDR3 has 15 amino acids. CDR3 sequence reads: CATSRSGSSNQPQHF. CDR3 sequence (DNA): TGTGCCACCTCTCGGAGCGGGTCCAGCAATCAGCCCCAGCATTTT.